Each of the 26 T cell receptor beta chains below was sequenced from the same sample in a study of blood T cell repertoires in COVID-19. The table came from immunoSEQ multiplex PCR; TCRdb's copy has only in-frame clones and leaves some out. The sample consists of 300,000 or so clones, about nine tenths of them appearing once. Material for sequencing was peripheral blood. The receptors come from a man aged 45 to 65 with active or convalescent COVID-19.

The CDR3 spells CASSPEDRSYEQYF. CDR3 bases: TGTGCCAGCTCACCGGAGGACAGGAGCTACGAGCAGTACTTC. The V and J genes are TRBV18 and TRBJ2-7; 7 bases agree with TRBD1. Trimming at V came to 3 bases and at J to 3 bases, leaving 5 bases not matched to a gene. The CDR3 totals 14 residues. Germline V gene data show CDR1 as KGHSH and CDR2 as LQKENI.

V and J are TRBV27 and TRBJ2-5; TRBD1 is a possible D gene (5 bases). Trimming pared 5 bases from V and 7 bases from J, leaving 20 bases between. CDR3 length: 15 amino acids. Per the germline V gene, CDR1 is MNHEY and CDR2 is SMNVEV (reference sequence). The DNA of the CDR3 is TGTGCCAGCAGTCTGCGACAGACGTCTCCGGGGACCCAGTACTTC. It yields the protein CASSLRQTSPGTQYF.

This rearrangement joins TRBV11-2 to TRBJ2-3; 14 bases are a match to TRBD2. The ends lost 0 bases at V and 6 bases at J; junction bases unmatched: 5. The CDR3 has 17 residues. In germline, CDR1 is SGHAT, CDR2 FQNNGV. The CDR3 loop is CASSLEGLAGVGDTQYF. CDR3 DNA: TGTGCCAGCAGCTTAGAGGGACTAGCGGGAGTTGGGGATACGCAGTATTTT.

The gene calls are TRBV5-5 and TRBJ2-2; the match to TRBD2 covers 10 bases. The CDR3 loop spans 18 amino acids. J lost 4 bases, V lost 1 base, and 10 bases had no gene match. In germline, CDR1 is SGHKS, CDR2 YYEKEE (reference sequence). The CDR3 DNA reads TGTGCCAGCAGCTTGAGGGCTAGCGGGAGCCTTGTCACCGGGGAGCTGTTTTTT. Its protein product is CASSLRASGSLVTGELFF.

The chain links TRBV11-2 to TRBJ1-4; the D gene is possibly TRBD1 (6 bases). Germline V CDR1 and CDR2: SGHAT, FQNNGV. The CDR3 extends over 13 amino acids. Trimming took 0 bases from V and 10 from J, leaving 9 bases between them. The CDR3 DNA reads TGTGCCAGCAGCTTAGATCGAGGGGGAAAACTGTTTTTT. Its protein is CASSLDRGGKLFF.

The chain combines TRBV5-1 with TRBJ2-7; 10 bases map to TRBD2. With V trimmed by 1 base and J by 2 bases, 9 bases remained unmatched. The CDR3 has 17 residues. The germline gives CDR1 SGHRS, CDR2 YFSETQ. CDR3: CASSLSSLAGEAYEQYF. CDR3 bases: TGCGCCAGCAGCTTGTCCTCCCTAGCGGGAGAAGCCTACGAGCAGTACTTC.

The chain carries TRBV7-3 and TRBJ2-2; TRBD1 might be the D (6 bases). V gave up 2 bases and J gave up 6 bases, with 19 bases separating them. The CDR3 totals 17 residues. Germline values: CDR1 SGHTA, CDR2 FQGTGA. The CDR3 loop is CASSLPVAAGVPGELFF. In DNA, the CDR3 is TGTGCCAGCAGCTTACCGGTGGCGGCAGGGGTACCCGGGGAGCTGTTTTTT. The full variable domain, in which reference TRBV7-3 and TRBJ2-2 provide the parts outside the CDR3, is GAGVSQTPSNKVTEKGKYVELRCDPISGHTALYWYRQSLGQGPEFLIYFQGTGAADDSGLPNDRFFAVRPEGSVSTLKIQRTERGDSAVYLCASSLPVAAGVPGELFFGEGSRLTVL.

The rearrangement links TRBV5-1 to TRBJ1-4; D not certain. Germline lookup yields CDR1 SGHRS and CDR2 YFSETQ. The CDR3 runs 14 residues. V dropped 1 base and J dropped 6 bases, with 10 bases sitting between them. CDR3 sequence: CASSLNGGHEKLFF. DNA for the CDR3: TGCGCCAGCAGCTTGAATGGTGGGCATGAAAAACTGTTTTTT. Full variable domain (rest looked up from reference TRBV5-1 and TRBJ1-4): KAGVTQTPRYLIKTRGQQVTLSCSPISGHRSVSWYQQTPGQGLQFLFEYFSETQRNKGNFPGRFSGRQFSNSRSEMNVSTLELGDSALYLCASSLNGGHEKLFFGSGTQLSVL.

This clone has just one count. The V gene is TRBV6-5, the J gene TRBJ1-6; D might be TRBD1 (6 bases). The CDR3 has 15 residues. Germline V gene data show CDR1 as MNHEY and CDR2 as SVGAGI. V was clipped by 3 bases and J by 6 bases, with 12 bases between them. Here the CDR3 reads CASSYRGASNSPLHF. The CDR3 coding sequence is TGTGCCAGCAGTTATCGGGGGGCGTCTAATTCACCCCTCCACTTT.

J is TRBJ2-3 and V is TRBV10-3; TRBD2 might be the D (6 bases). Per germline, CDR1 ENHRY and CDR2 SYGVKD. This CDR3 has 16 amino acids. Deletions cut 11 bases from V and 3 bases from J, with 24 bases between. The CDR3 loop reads CAGSGAPQFGTDTQYF. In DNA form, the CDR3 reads TGTGCCGGATCGGGAGCACCTCAGTTTGGGACAGATACGCAGTATTTT.

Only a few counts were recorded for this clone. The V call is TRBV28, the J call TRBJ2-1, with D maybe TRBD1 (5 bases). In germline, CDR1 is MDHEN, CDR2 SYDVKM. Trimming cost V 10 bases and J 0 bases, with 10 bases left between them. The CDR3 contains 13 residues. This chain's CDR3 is CATHQGSYNEQFF. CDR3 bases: TGTGCCACCCATCAGGGCTCCTACAATGAGCAGTTCTTC.

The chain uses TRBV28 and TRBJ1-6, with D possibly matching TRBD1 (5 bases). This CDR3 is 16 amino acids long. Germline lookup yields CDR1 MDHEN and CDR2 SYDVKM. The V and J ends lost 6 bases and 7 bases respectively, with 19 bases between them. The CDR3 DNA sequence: TGTGCCAGCAGCTATGGAGGGGCAACAAGAAATTCACCCCTCCACTTT. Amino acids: CASSYGGATRNSPLHF.

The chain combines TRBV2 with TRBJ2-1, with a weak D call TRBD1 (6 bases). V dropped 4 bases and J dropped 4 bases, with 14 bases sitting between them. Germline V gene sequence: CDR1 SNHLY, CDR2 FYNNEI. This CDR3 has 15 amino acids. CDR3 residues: CASSAVQGSYNEQFF. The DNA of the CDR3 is TGTGCCAGCAGTGCAGTACAGGGTTCGTACAATGAGCAGTTCTTC.

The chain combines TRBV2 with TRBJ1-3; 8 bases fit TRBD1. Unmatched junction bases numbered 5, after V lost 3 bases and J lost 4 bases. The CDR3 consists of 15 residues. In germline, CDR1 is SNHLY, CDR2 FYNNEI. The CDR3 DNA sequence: TGTGCCAGCAGTGACCAGGGGGCGATGGGAAACACCATATATTTT. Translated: CASSDQGAMGNTIYF.

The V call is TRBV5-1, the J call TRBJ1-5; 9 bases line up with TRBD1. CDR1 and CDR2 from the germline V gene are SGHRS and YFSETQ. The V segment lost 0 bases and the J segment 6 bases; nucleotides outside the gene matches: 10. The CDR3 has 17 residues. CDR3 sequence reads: CASSLATEGQGGQPQHF. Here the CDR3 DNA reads TGCGCCAGCAGCTTGGCCACTGAGGGACAGGGAGGTCAGCCCCAGCATTTT.

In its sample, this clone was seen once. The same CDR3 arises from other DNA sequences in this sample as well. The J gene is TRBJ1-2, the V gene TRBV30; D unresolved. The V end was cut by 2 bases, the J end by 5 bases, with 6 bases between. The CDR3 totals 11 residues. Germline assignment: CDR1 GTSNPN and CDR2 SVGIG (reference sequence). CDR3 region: CAWSPGYGYTF. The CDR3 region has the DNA TGTGCCTGGAGTCCAGGATATGGCTACACCTTC.

The CDR3, as DNA: TGTGCCAGCAGTAGAACAGTGGACACAGATACGCAGTATTTT. It translates to CASSRTVDTDTQYF. J is TRBJ2-3 and V is TRBV6-5; unclear D gene. V was cut by 5 bases and J by 2 bases, with 11 bases left in between. Per germline, CDR1 MNHEY and CDR2 SVGAGI. This CDR3 has 14 amino acids.

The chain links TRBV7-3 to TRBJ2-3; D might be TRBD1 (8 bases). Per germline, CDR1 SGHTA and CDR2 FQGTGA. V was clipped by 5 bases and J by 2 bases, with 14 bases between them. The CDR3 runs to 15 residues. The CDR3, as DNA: TGTGCCAGCAGCGCACAGGGGGGGCTCACAGATACGCAGTATTTT. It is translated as CASSAQGGLTDTQYF.

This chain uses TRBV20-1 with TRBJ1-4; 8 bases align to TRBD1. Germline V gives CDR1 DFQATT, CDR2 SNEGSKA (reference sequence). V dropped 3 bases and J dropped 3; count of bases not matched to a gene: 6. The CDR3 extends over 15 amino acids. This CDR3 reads CSASQWTGPNEKLFF. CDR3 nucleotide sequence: TGCAGTGCTAGTCAATGGACAGGGCCTAATGAAAAACTGTTTTTT.

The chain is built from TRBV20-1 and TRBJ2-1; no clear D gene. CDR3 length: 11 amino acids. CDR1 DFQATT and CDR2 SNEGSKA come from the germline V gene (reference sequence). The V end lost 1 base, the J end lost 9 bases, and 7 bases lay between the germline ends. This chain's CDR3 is CSARVVPEQFF. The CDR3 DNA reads TGCAGTGCTAGAGTAGTACCTGAGCAGTTCTTC.

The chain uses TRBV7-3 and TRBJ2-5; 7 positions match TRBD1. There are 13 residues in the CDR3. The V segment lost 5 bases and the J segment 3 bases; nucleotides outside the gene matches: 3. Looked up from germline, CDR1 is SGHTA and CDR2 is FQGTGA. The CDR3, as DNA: TGTGCCAGCAGCCGAGGGACAGAAGAGACCCAGTACTTC. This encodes CASSRGTEETQYF.

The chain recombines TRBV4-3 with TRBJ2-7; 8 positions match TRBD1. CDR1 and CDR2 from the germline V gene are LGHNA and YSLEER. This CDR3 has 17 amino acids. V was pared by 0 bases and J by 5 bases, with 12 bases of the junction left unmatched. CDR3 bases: TGCGCCAGCAGCCAAGATAGGGTCGGGACAGGACTCAACGAGCAGTACTTC. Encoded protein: CASSQDRVGTGLNEQYF.

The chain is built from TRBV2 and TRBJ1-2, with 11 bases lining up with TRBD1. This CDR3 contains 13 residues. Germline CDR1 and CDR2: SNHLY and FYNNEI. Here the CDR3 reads CAIGQGALYGYTF. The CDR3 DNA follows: TGTGCGATCGGACAGGGGGCTCTGTATGGCTACACCTTC. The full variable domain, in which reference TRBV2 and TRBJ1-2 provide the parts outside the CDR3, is EPEVTQTPSHQVTQMGQEVILRCVPISNHLYFYWYRQILGQKVEFLVSFYNNEISEKSEIFDDQFSVERPDGSNFTLKIRSTKLEDSAMYFCAIGQGALYGYTFGSGTRLTVV.

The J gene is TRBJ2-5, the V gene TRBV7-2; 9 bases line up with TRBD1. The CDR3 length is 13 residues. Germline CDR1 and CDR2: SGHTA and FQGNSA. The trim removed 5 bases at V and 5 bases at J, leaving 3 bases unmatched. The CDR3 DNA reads TGTGCCAGCAGCGGACAGGGGTACGAGACCCAGTACTTC. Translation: CASSGQGYETQYF.

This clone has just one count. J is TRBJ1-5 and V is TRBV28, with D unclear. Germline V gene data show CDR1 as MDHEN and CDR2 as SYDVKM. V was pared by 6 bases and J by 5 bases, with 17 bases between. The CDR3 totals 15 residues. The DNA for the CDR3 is TGTGCCAGCAGCCAAGCTACCGGGGATCATCAGCCCCAGCATTTT. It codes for CASSQATGDHQPQHF.

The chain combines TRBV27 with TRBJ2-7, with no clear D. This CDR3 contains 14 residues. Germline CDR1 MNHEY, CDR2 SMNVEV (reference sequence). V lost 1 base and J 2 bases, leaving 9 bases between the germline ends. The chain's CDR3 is CASSLYGPPYEQYF. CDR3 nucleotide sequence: TGTGCCAGCAGTTTATATGGCCCCCCCTACGAGCAGTACTTC.